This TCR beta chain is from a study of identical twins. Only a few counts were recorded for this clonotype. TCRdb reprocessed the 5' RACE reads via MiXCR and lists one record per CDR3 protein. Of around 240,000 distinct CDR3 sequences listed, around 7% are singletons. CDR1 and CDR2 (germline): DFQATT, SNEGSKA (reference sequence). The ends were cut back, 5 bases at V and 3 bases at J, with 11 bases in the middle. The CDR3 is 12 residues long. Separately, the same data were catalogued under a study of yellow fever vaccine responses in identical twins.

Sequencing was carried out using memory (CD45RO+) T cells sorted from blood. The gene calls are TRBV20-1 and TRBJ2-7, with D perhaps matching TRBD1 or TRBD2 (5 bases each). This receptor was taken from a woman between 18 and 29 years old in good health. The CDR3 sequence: CSAQRDGYEQYF. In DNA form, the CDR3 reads TGCAGTGCTCAGAGGGACGGCTACGAGCAGTACTTC.